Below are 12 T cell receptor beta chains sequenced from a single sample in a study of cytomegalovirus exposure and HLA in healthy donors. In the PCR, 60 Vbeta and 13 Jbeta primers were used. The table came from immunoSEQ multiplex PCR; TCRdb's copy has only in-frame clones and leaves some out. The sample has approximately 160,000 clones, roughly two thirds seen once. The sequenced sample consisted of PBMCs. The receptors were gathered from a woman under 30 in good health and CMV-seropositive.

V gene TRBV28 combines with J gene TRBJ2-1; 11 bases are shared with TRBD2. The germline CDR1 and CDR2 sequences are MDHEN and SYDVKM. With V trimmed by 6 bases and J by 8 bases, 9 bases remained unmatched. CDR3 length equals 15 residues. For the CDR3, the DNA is TGTGCCAGCAGGATAGCGGGAGGGGGGAGGGATGAGCAGTTCTTC. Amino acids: CASRIAGGGRDEQFF.

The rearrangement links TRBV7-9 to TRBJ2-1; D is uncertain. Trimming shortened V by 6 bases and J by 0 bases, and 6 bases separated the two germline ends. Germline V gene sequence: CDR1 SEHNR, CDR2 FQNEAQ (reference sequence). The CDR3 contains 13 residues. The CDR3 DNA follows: TGTGCCAGCAGTCACAGCTCCTACAATGAGCAGTTCTTC. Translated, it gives CASSHSSYNEQFF.

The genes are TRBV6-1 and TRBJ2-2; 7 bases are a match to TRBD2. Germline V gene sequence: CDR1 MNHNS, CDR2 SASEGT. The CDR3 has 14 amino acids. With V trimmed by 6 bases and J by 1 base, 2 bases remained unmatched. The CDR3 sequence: CASSRTRNTGELFF. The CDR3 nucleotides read TGTGCCAGCAGCCGGACTAGGAACACCGGGGAGCTGTTTTTT.

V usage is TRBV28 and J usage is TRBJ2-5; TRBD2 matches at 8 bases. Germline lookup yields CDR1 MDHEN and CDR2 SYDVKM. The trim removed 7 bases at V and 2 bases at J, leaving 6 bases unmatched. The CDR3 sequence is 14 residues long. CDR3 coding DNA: TGTGCCAGCATGGTTAGCGGGGATCAAGAGACCCAGTACTTC. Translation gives CASMVSGDQETQYF.

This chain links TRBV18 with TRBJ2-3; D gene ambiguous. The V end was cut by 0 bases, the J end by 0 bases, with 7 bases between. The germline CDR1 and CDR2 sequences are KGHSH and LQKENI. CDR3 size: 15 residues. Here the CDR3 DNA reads TGTGCCAGCTCACCACCGTCACAGAGCACAGATACGCAGTATTTT. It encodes CASSPPSQSTDTQYF.

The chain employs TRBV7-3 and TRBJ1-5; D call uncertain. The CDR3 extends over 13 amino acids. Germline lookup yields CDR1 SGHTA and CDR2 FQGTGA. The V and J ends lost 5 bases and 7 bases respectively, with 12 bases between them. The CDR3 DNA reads TGTGCCAGCAGCCCGATTGGTGGCCAGCCCCAGCATTTT. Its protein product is CASSPIGGQPQHF. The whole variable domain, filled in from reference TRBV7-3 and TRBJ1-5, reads GAGVSQTPSNKVTEKGKYVELRCDPISGHTALYWYRQSLGQGPEFLIYFQGTGAADDSGLPNDRFFAVRPEGSVSTLKIQRTERGDSAVYLCASSPIGGQPQHFGDGTRLSIL.

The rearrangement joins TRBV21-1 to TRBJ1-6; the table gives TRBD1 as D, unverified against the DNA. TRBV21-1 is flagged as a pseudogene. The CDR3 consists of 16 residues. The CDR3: CASSESGQGCFRPLHF. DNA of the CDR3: TGTGCCAGCAGCGAGTCGGGACAGGGCTGTTTTAGACCCCTCCACTTT.

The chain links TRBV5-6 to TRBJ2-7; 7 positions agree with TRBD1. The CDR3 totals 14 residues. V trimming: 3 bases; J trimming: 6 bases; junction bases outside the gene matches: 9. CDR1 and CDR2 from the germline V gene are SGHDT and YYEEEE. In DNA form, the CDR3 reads TGTGCCAGCAGCTACCGGGACAGTTTGGCCGAGCAGTACTTC. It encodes CASSYRDSLAEQYF. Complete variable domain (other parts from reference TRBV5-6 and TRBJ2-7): DAGVTQSPTHLIKTRGQQVTLRCSPKSGHDTVSWYQQALGQGPQFIFQYYEEEERQRGNFPDRFSGHQFPNYSSELNVNALLLGDSALYLCASSYRDSLAEQYFGPGTRLTVT.

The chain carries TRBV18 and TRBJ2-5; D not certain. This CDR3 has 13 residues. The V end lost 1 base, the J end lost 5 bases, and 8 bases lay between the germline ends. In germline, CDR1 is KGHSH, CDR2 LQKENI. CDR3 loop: CASSPHHGETQYF. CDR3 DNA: TGTGCCAGCTCACCACATCACGGGGAGACCCAGTACTTC.

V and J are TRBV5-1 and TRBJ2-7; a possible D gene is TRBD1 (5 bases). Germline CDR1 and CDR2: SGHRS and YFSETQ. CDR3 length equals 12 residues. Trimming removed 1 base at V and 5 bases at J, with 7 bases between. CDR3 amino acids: CASSLLGDEQYF. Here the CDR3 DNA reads TGCGCCAGCAGCTTGTTAGGGGACGAGCAGTACTTC.

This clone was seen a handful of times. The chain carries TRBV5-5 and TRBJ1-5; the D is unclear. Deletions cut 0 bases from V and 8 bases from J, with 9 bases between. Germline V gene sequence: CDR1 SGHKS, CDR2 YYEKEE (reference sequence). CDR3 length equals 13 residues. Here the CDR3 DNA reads TGTGCCAGCAGCTTGGCCCCCCATGAGCCCCAGCATTTT. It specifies CASSLAPHEPQHF. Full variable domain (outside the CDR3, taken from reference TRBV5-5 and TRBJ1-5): DAGVTQSPTHLIKTRGQQVTLRCSPISGHKSVSWYQQVLGQGPQFIFQYYEKEERGRGNFPDRFSARQFPNYSSELNVNALLLGDSALYLCASSLAPHEPQHFGDGTRLSIL.

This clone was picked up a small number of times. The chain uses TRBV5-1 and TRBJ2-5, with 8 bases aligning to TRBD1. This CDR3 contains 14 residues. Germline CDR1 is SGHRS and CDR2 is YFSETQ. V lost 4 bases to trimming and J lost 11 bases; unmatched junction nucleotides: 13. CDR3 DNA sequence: TGCGCCAGCAGCACAGCCGGGACAGGAGTTTGGCAGTACTTC. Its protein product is CASSTAGTGVWQYF.